One and the same sample provided the 19 T cell receptor beta chains below, sequenced in a study of T cells in Graves' hyperthyroidism and ophthalmopathy. RNA transcripts were the template for amplifying TCR beta CDR3 regions. Initially, a first-round RT-PCR of the TCR CDR3 employed the HTBI primer set. TCRdb reanalysed the multiplex PCR reads using MiXCR and keeps one entry per CDR3 protein. The repertoire holds about 300,000 distinct CDR3 sequences, with less than 20% as singletons. Source material: blood. These receptors originate from a man in his fifties with Graves' ophthalmopathy.

Many counts were recorded for this clonotype. V usage is TRBV29-1 and J usage is TRBJ2-7; TRBD2 matches 8 bases. This CDR3 has 15 amino acids. The trim removed 6 bases at V and 0 bases at J, leaving 10 bases unmatched. Germline CDR1 SQVTM, CDR2 ANQGSEA. CDR3 nucleotides: TGCAGCGTCGTAAAGCGGGAGCGTCGCTCCTACGAGCAGTACTTC. Translation: CSVVKRERRSYEQYF.

This clonotype was seen ten or more times. DNA for the CDR3: TGTGCCAGCAGCCTTGGGACAGGGAGTGTCGATGAGCAGTTCTTC. It translates to CASSLGTGSVDEQFF. This chain connects TRBV11-3 to TRBJ2-1; 9 bases line up with TRBD1. This CDR3 comprises 15 residues. Germline trimming cut 5 bases from V and 8 bases from J; bases unmatched to any gene: 10. Germline V gene lookup returns CDR1 SGHNT and CDR2 YENEEA.

This clonotype was detected only a few times. The genes are TRBV20-1 and TRBJ2-1, with a weak D call TRBD2 (6 bases). Germline-derived CDR1 and CDR2 are DFQATT and SNEGSKA (reference sequence). Trimming took 2 bases from V and 2 from J, leaving 13 bases between them. The CDR3 totals 15 residues. The CDR3 spells CSARPPGGAYNEQFF. The CDR3 region has the DNA TGCAGTGCTAGACCCCCGGGCGGGGCCTACAATGAGCAGTTCTTC.

This clonotype has at least ten counts. This chain links TRBV20-1 with TRBJ2-7; TRBD2 aligns across 9 bases. Unmatched junction bases numbered 3, after V lost 2 bases and J lost 4 bases. The CDR3 is 13 residues long. CDR1 is DFQATT, CDR2 SNEGSKA, per germline (reference sequence). Written as DNA, the CDR3 is TGCAGTGCTAGATTAGCGGGAGAATACGAGCAGTACTTC. Translating gives CSARLAGEYEQYF.

This chain connects TRBV28 to TRBJ1-6; 8 nucleotides agree with TRBD1. The CDR3 consists of 15 residues. Per germline, CDR1 MDHEN and CDR2 SYDVKM. With 5 bases clipped from V and 5 bases from J, the junction kept 5 bases outside the gene matches. CDR3 sequence (DNA): TGTGCCAGCAGTCTACTACAGGGGGATAATTCACCCCTCCACTTT. Its translation is CASSLLQGDNSPLHF.

This clonotype showed up just a few times. The rearrangement joins TRBV29-1 to TRBJ1-5, with D unclear. The length of the CDR3 is 13 residues. The V gene lost 4 bases and the J gene lost 4 bases, with 11 bases spanning the gap. The germline gives CDR1 SQVTM, CDR2 ANQGSEA. In nucleotides, the CDR3 is TGCAGCGTTGTTGTCCAGCCGAATCAGCCCCAGCATTTT. Amino acids: CSVVVQPNQPQHF. Based on the CDR3 plus reference TRBV29-1 and TRBJ1-5, the full variable domain is SAVISQKPSRDICQRGTSLTIQCQVDSQVTMMFWYRQQPGQSLTLIATANQGSEATYESGFVIDKFPISRPNLTFSTLTVSNMSPEDSSIYLCSVVVQPNQPQHFGDGTRLSIL.

This chain joins TRBV7-3 and TRBJ1-1; the D gene is possibly TRBD1 (5 bases). The germline CDR1 and CDR2 sequences are SGHTA and FQGTGA. The CDR3 length is 15 residues. V lost 0 bases and J 1 base, leaving 9 bases between the germline ends. The CDR3 DNA reads as TGTGCCAGCAGCTTAACCGCGACAGCGAACACTGAAGCTTTCTTT. Amino acid sequence: CASSLTATANTEAFF.

This clonotype was counted at least ten times. The chain has TRBV11-1 and TRBJ2-3; TRBD1 is a possible D gene (7 bases). CDR3 length: 15 amino acids. Per the germline V gene, CDR1 is SGHAT and CDR2 is FQDESV (reference sequence). Trimming left V 5 bases short and J 7 bases short, with 19 bases between. CDR3: CASSQGGQVRNTQYF. The DNA for the CDR3 is TGTGCCAGCAGCCAGGGGGGTCAAGTGAGGAATACGCAGTATTTT.

The rearrangement uses TRBV28 and TRBJ2-1; 11 bases align to TRBD1. After removal of 5 bases from V and 10 bases from J, the junction contained 7 bases not matched to a gene. The CDR3 extends over 14 amino acids. Germline CDR1 reads MDHEN; CDR2 reads SYDVKM. This CDR3 is CASSHRTGGWEQFF. As DNA, the CDR3 is TGTGCCAGCAGTCATCGGACAGGGGGCTGGGAGCAGTTCTTC.

The chain couples TRBV7-9 to TRBJ1-6; tentative D call: TRBD1 (5 bases). The germline V gene has CDR1 SEHNR and CDR2 FQNEAQ (reference sequence). V was cut by 2 bases and J by 6 bases, with 11 bases left in between. The CDR3 runs 15 residues. The CDR3 region has the DNA TGTGCCAGCAGCTTACCGGGACCGCTTAATTCACCCCTCCACTTT. As protein: CASSLPGPLNSPLHF.

The chain links TRBV5-4 to TRBJ1-6; TRBD1 is a possible D gene (6 bases). Deletions cut 3 bases from V and 10 bases from J, with 17 bases between. The CDR3 sequence is 15 residues long. Looked up from germline, CDR1 is SGHNT and CDR2 is YYREEE (reference sequence). Here the CDR3 DNA reads TGTGCCAGCAGCTCAGGACAGCAATCAAGATCACCCCTCCACTTT. The encoded protein is CASSSGQQSRSPLHF.

This clonotype was seen more than once but under ten times. J is TRBJ2-1 and V is TRBV18; 9 bases align to TRBD1. Germline CDR1 KGHSH, CDR2 LQKENI. The CDR3 totals 14 residues. The V segment lost 4 bases and the J segment 5 bases; nucleotides outside the gene matches: 3. This CDR3 is CASSQQGADNEQFF. CDR3 sequence (DNA): TGTGCCAGCTCACAACAGGGGGCGGACAATGAGCAGTTCTTC.

This clonotype came up a few times. The chain couples TRBV28 to TRBJ2-3; tentatively, D is TRBD2 (6 bases). The CDR3 has 16 residues. V was pared by 7 bases and J by 2 bases, with 19 bases between. Germline V CDR1 and CDR2: MDHEN, SYDVKM. The CDR3 sequence: CASTSRLLALTDTQYF. CDR3 DNA sequence: TGTGCCAGCACATCCCGTCTTCTAGCGCTCACAGATACGCAGTATTTT.

The chain couples TRBV3-1 to TRBJ1-5; possibly TRBD1 for D (6 bases). Germline loops: CDR1 LGHDT, CDR2 YNNKEL (reference sequence). The CDR3 runs 11 residues. V was clipped by 5 bases and J by 9 bases, with 8 bases between them. The CDR3 is CASSLTGPQHF. The CDR3 bases are TGTGCCAGCAGCTTGACAGGGCCCCAGCATTTT.

DNA of the CDR3: TGTGCCAGCAGCCAAGATAGGACAGACCACTTGAACACTGAAGCTTTCTTT. The encoded protein is CASSQDRTDHLNTEAFF. V and J are TRBV3-1 and TRBJ1-1, with D perhaps matching TRBD1 (6 bases). The CDR3 has 17 residues. Germline V lookup: CDR1 LGHDT, CDR2 YNNKEL (reference sequence). Between the trimmed V and J ends, which lost 0 bases and 0 bases, there was a span of 14 bases.

This clonotype was seen a handful of times. This chain connects TRBV5-1 to TRBJ2-1; TRBD2 matches at 14 bases. Germline CDR1 and CDR2: SGHRS and YFSETQ. With 4 bases clipped from V and 12 bases from J, the junction kept 12 bases outside the gene matches. The CDR3 sequence is 16 residues long. In DNA form, the CDR3 reads TGCGCCAGCAGCACGGGACTAGCGGGAGACCCTCGTGGGCAGTTCTTC. It encodes CASSTGLAGDPRGQFF.

The chain employs TRBV19 and TRBJ2-1; 11 bases match TRBD2. V dropped 6 bases and J dropped 0; count of bases not matched to a gene: 4. Germline CDR1 is LNHDA and CDR2 is SQIVND (reference sequence). CDR3 length: 16 residues. CDR3 nucleotide sequence: TGTGCCAGTAGCACTAGCGGGGGTAGCTCCTACAATGAGCAGTTCTTC. Translating it yields CASSTSGGSSYNEQFF.

The chain has TRBV7-9 and TRBJ2-5; the D is unclear. Germline values: CDR1 SEHNR, CDR2 FQNEAQ (reference sequence). Trimming left V 0 bases short and J 7 bases short, with 3 bases between. The CDR3 length is 11 residues. The CDR3 coding sequence is TGTGCCAGCAGCTTAGCAGCGACCCAGTACTTC. Translating gives CASSLAATQYF.

This clonotype showed up just a few times. The chain combines TRBV20-1 with TRBJ2-4; perhaps TRBD2 as D (5 bases). Germline V gives CDR1 DFQATT, CDR2 SNEGSKA (reference sequence). V gave up 5 bases and J gave up 2 bases, with 31 bases separating them. CDR3 size: 20 residues. The CDR3 is CSAGSVDRATPAGSKNIQYF. The CDR3 DNA reads TGCAGTGCTGGGTCGGTCGACCGGGCGACCCCGGCGGGTTCCAAAAACATTCAGTACTTC.